This T cell receptor beta chain was documented in a study of patients and donors after allogeneic stem cell transplantation. MiXCR, applied by TCRdb to the RT-PCR reads, yields one record per CDR3 protein. The sample lists approximately 170,000 distinct CDR3 sequences, approximately 28% occurring once. The V end lost 4 bases, the J end lost 0 bases, and 5 bases lay between the germline ends. The CDR3 spans 13 residues. CDR1 is LGHDT and CDR2 is YNNKEL in the germline V gene (reference sequence). The V gene is TRBV3-1, the J gene TRBJ2-3; maybe TRBD2 (5 bases). The clonotype originates from a human donor who was either an allogeneic HSCT recipient or a stem cell or donor lymphocyte infusion donor (not recorded which). It is not recorded whose cells these are; they may come from a transplant donor. The specimen was blood, either unsorted or a sorted T cell fraction (not recorded which). DNA for the CDR3: TGTGCCAGCAGCCGCGGGAGCACAGATACGCAGTATTTT. Residues: CASSRGSTDTQYF.